The present T cell receptor (beta chain) was sequenced within a study of T-cell memory formation after mild COVID-19. Study details: Largely, TCR clusters stayed within a single donor. Findings and caveats of the study: Clones contracting day 15 to 85 were balanced CD4/CD8; later expanders leaned CD4+. Second-wave clones peaking on day 37 lacked confirmed SARS-CoV-2 specificity. The main location of contracting CD4+ clones was CM and EM, and that of contracting CD8+ clones was EMRA.

V was clipped by 11 bases and J by 6 bases, with 14 bases between them. The CDR3 has 12 residues. Looked up from germline, CDR1 is SNHLY and CDR2 is FYNNEI. This clonotype was detected a few times. Its specificity is unknown. TCRdb fed the 5' RACE reads into MiXCR, producing one record per CDR3 protein. The sample includes 35,000 to 45,000 distinct CDR3 sequences, roughly 8% of them seen just once. The chain combines TRBV2 with TRBJ1-5; perhaps TRBD1 as D (6 bases). The receptor was isolated from a man aged 18 to 29 who had mild COVID-19 (a few samples of this study predate the infection). Cell type and time point are not known. Sequences were obtained from PBMCs or a T cell subset sorted from them (not recorded which). For the CDR3, the DNA is TGTGCCGGCAACAGGGATGGTCAGCCCCAGCATTTT. Residues: CAGNRDGQPQHF.